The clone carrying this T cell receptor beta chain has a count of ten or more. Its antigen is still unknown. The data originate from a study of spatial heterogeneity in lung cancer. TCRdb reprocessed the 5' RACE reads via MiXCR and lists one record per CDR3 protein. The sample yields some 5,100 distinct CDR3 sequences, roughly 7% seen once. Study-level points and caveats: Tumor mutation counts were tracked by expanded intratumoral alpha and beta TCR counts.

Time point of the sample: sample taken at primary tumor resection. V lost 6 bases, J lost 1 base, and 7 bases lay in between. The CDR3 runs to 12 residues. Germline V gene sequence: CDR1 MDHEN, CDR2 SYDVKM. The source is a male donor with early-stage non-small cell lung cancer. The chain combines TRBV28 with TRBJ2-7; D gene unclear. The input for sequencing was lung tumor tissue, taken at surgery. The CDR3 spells CASSFSSYEQYF. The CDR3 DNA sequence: TGTGCCAGCAGCTTCTCTTCCTACGAGCAGTACTTC. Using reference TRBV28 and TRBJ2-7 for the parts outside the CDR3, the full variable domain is DVKVTQSSRYLVKRTGEKVFLECVQDMDHENMFWYRQDPGLGLRLIYFSYDVKMKEKGDIPEGYSVSREKKERFSLILESASTNQTSMYLCASSFSSYEQYFGPGTRLTVT.